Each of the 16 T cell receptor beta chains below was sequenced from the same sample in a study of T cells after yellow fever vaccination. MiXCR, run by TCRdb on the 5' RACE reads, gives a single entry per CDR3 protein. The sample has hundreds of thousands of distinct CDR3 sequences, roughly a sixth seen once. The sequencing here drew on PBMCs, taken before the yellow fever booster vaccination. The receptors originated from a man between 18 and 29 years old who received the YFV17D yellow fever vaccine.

The CDR3 loop reads CASSQRGYGYTF. The CDR3 DNA follows: TGCGCCAGCAGTCAGAGAGGGTATGGCTACACCTTC. V usage is TRBV10-2 and J usage is TRBJ1-2; the D is unclear. From germline, CDR1 is WSHSY and CDR2 SAAADI. The CDR3 is 12 amino acids. V was clipped by 5 bases and J by 5 bases, with 9 bases between them.

The CDR3 sequence: CASSVGGGGNYGYTF. The CDR3 region has the DNA TGTGCCAGCAGCGTTGGGGGCGGGGGTAACTATGGCTACACCTTC. The V call is TRBV9, the J call TRBJ1-2, with TRBD1 as a possible D gene (6 bases). V was clipped by 2 bases and J by 1 base, with 12 bases between them. The CDR3 runs 15 residues. CDR1 SGDLS and CDR2 YYNGEE come from the germline V gene. Filled out from reference TRBV9 and TRBJ1-2, the complete variable domain reads DSGVTQTPKHLITATGQRVTLRCSPRSGDLSVYWYQQSLDQGLQFLIQYYNGEERAKGNILERFSAQQFPDLHSELNLSSLELGDSALYFCASSVGGGGNYGYTFGSGTRLTVV.

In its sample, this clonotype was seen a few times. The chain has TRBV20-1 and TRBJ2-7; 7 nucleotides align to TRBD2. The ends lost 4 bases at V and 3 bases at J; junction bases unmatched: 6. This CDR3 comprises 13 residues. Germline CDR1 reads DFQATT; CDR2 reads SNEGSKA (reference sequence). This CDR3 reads CSATREVGYEQYF. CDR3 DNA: TGCAGTGCTACCCGGGAGGTGGGCTACGAGCAGTACTTC.

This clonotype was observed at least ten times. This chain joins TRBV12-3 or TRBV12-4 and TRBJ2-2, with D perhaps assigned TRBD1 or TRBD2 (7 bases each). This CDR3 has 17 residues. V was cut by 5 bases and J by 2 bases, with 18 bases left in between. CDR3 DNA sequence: TGTGCCAGCAGTCCCTCAGGGGGGGAGATCAACACCGGGGAGCTGTTTTTT. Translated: CASSPSGGEINTGELFF.

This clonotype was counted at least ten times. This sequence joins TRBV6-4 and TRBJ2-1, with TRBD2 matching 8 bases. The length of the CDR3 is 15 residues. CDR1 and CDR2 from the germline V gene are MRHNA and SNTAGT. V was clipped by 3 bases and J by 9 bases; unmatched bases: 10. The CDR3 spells CASSEDVAGSSEQFF. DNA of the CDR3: TGTGCCAGCAGTGAAGATGTAGCGGGGTCGAGTGAGCAGTTCTTC.

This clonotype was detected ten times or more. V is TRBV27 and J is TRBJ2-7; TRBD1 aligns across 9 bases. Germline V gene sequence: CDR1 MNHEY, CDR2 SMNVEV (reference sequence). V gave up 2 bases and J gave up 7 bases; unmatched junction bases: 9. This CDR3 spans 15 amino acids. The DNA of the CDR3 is TGTGCCAGCAGTTTAGGTGGGACAGGGACAGGGGAGCAGTACTTC. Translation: CASSLGGTGTGEQYF.

This CDR3 is CASSHLTTGRRDQYF. In nucleotides, the CDR3 is TGTGCCAGCAGCCACTTGACTACGGGGAGGCGGGACCAGTACTTC. The gene calls are TRBV7-2 and TRBJ2-5, with D maybe TRBD2 (6 bases). Deletions cut 5 bases from V and 10 bases from J, with 23 bases between. The CDR3 is 15 residues long. CDR1 is SGHTA, CDR2 FQGNSA, per germline.

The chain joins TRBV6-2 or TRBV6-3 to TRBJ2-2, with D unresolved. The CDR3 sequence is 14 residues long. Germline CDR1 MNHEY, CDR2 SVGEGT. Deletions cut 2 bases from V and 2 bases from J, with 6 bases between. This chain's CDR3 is CASSYDFNTGELFF. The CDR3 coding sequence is TGTGCCAGCAGTTACGACTTCAACACCGGGGAGCTGTTTTTT.

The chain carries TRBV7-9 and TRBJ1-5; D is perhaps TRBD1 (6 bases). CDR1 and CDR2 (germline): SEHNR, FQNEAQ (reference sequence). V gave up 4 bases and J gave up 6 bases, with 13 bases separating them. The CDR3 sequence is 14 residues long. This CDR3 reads CASSSTGKAQPQHF. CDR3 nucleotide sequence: TGTGCCAGCAGCTCAACAGGGAAGGCTCAGCCCCAGCATTTT.

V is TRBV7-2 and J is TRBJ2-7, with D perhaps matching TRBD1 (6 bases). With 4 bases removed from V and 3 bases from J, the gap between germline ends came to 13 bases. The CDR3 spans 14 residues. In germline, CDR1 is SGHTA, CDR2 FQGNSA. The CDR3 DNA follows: TGTGCCAGCAGCTCCGGGACAACCTTCTACGAGCAGTACTTC. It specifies CASSSGTTFYEQYF.

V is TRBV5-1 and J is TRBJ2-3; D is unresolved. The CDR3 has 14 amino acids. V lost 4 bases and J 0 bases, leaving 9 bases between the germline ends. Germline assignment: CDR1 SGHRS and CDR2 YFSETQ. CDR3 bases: TGCGCCAGCAGCCCCGAGGTGAGCACAGATACGCAGTATTTT. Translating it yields CASSPEVSTDTQYF.

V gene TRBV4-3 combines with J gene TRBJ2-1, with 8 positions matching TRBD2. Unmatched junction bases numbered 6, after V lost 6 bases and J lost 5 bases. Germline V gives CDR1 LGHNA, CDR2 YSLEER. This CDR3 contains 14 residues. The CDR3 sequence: CASSRGGTHNEQFF. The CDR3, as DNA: TGCGCCAGCAGTCGCGGGGGGACCCACAATGAGCAGTTCTTC.

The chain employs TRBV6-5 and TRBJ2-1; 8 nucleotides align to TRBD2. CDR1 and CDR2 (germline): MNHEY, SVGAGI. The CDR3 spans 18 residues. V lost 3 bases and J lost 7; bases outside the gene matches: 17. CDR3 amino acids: CASSYSYSPGLVGNEQFF. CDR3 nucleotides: TGTGCCAGCAGTTATTCATACTCCCCGGGACTAGTAGGTAATGAGCAGTTCTTC.

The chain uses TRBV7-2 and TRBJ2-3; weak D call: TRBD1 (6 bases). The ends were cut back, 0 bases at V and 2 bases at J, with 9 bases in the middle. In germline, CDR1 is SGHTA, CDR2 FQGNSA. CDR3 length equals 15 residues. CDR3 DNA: TGTGCCAGCAGCTTAGCGGGGGCTTACACAGATACGCAGTATTTT. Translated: CASSLAGAYTDTQYF. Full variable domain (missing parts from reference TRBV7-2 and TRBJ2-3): GAGVSQSPSNKVTEKGKDVELRCDPISGHTALYWYRQSLGQGLEFLIYFQGNSAPDKSGLPSDRFSAERTGGSVSTLTIQRTQQEDSAVYLCASSLAGAYTDTQYFGPGTRLTVL.

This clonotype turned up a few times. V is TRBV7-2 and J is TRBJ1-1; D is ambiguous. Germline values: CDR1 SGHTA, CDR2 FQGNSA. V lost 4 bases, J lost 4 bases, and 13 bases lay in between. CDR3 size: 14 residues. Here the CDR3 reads CASSSQSGSTEAFF. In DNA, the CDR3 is TGTGCCAGCAGCTCCCAGTCGGGGAGCACTGAAGCTTTCTTT.

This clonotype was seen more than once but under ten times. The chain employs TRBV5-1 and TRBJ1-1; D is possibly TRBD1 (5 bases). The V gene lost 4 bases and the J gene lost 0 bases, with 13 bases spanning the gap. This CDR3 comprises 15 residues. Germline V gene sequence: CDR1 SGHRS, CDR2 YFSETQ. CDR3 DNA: TGCGCCAGCAGCCAGGGACGGACCATGAACACTGAAGCTTTCTTT. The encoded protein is CASSQGRTMNTEAFF.